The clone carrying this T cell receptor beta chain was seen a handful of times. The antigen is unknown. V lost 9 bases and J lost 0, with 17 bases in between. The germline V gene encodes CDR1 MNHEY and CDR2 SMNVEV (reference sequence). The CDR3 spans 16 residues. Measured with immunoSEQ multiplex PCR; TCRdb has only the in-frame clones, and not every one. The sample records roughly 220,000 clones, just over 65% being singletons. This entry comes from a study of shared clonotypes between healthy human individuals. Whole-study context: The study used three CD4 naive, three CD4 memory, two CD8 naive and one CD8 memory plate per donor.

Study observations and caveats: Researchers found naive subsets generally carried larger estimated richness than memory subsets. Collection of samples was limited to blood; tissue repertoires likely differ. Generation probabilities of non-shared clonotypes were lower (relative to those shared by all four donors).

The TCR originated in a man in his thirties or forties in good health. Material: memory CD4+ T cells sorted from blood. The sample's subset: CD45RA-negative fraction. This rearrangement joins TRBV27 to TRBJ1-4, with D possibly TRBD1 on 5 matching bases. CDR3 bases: TGTGCCAGTAAATCACAGGCTGGGTCAACTAATGAAAAACTGTTTTTT. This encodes CASKSQAGSTNEKLFF.